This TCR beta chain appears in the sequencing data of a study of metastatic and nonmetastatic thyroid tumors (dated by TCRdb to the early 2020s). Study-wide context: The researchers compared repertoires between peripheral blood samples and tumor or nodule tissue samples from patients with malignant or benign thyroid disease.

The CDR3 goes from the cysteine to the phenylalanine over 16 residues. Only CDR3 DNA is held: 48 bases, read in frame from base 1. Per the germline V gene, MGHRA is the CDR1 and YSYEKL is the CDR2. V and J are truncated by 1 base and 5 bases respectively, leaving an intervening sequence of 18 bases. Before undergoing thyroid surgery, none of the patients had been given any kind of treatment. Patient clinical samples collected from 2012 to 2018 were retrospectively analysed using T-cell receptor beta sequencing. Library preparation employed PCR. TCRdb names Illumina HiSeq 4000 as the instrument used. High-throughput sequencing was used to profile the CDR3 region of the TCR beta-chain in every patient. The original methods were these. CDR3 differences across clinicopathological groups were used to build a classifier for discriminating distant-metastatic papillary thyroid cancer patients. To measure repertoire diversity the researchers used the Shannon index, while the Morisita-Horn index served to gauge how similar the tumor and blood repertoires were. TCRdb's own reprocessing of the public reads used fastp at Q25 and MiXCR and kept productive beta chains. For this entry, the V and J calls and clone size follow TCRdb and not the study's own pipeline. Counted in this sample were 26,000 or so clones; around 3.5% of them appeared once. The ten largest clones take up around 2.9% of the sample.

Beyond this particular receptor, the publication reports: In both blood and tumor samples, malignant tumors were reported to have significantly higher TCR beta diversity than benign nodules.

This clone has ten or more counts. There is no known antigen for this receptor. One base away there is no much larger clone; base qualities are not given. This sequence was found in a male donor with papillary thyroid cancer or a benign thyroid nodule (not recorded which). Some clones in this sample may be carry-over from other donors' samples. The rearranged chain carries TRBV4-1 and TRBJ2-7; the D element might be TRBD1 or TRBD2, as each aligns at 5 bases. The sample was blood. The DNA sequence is TGCGCCAGCAGCCAAGGGGGGTGGCAGGGTAGCGACGAGCAGTACTTC. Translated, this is CASSQGGWQGSDEQYF.